These 30 T cell receptor beta chains came from one sample sequenced in a study of blood T cell repertoires in COVID-19. Measured with immunoSEQ multiplex PCR; TCRdb has only the in-frame clones, and not every one. The table has roughly 220,000 clones, about 85% seen once. The sequenced sample was peripheral blood. All receptors derive from a man aged 50-59 years who had recovered from COVID-19.

This clone was seen a few times. This chain joins TRBV9 and TRBJ2-3; D is ambiguous. This CDR3 has 15 amino acids. Germline V gene data show CDR1 as SGDLS and CDR2 as YYNGEE. The V end lost 2 bases, the J end lost 2 bases, and 12 bases lay between the germline ends. The CDR3 sequence: CASSVNIGDTDTQYF. The CDR3 DNA follows: TGTGCCAGCAGCGTCAACATAGGAGACACAGATACGCAGTATTTT.

This chain joins TRBV5-4 and TRBJ2-1, with 8 bases aligning to TRBD2. V lost 4 bases, J lost 6 bases, and 9 bases stayed unmatched. Germline V lookup: CDR1 SGHNT, CDR2 YYREEE (reference sequence). CDR3 length equals 15 residues. The CDR3 DNA sequence: TGTGCCAGCAGCCTAGGACTAGCCCCCTCCAATGAGCAGTTCTTC. Amino acid sequence: CASSLGLAPSNEQFF.

This chain uses TRBV28 with TRBJ2-3, with unresolved D. The CDR3 sequence is 15 residues long. V was shortened by 4 bases and J by 1 base, with 12 bases between the two germline ends. Looked up from germline, CDR1 is MDHEN and CDR2 is SYDVKM. As DNA, the CDR3 is TGTGCCAGCAGTTCTGCTAGAGGCCGCACAGATACGCAGTATTTT. Its protein product is CASSSARGRTDTQYF. The full variable domain, completed using reference TRBV28 and TRBJ2-3, is DVKVTQSSRYLVKRTGEKVFLECVQDMDHENMFWYRQDPGLGLRLIYFSYDVKMKEKGDIPEGYSVSREKKERFSLILESASTNQTSMYLCASSSARGRTDTQYFGPGTRLTVL.

The chain is built from TRBV12-3 or TRBV12-4 and TRBJ1-1; TRBD1 might be the D (5 bases). This CDR3 has 13 amino acids. The ends were cut back, 5 bases at V and 5 bases at J, with 12 bases in the middle. The CDR3 region has the DNA TGTGCCAGCAGTGCTTATGGGGGGACTGAAGCTTTCTTT. It codes for CASSAYGGTEAFF.

V is TRBV28 and J is TRBJ1-5, with a possible D match to TRBD1 (6 bases). Trimming left V 2 bases short and J 9 bases short, with 17 bases between. This CDR3 has 15 residues. Germline loops: CDR1 MDHEN, CDR2 SYDVKM. CDR3 region: CASSLGRGDLGPQHF. The CDR3 DNA is TGTGCCAGCAGTTTAGGGAGGGGGGACTTAGGGCCCCAGCATTTT.

V gene TRBV5-6 combines with J gene TRBJ1-2; D uncertain. The CDR3 has 15 residues. Trimming pared 5 bases from V and 8 bases from J, leaving 22 bases between. Germline CDR1 reads SGHDT; CDR2 reads YYEEEE. CDR3 in DNA: TGTGCCAGCAGAGGGCCAAGCGGTCTAAATAGGGGCTACACCTTC. It encodes CASRGPSGLNRGYTF.

The gene calls are TRBV10-1 and TRBJ2-3; 8 bases line up with TRBD1. With V trimmed by 4 bases and J by 0 bases, 6 bases remained unmatched. Germline CDR1 WNHNN, CDR2 SYGVQD (reference sequence). There are 16 residues in the CDR3. CDR3 nucleotide sequence: TGCGCCAGCAGTGCCCGGACAGGGACTAGCACAGATACGCAGTATTTT. Translated, it gives CASSARTGTSTDTQYF.

The CDR3 here is CASSHLAGGETQYF. Here the CDR3 DNA reads TGTGCCAGCAGCCACCTAGCGGGAGGCGAGACCCAGTACTTC. The chain combines TRBV3-1 (or the pseudogene TRBV3-2) with TRBJ2-5; 11 bases line up with TRBD2. The CDR3 has 14 residues. Trimming removed 3 bases from V and 5 bases from J; junction bases left unmatched: 2. The germline V gene has CDR1 LGHDT and CDR2 YNNKEL (reference sequence).

The rearrangement links TRBV19 to TRBJ1-5; D is possibly TRBD1 (5 bases). CDR1 LNHDA and CDR2 SQIVND come from the germline V gene (reference sequence). V was trimmed by 1 base and J by 12 bases, leaving 13 bases between them. The CDR3 runs 13 residues. CDR3 in amino acids: CASSIAGRRNQHF. As DNA, the CDR3 is TGTGCCAGTAGTATAGCAGGGAGGAGAAACCAGCATTTT.

The CDR3 sequence: CASSYRGHGYGYTF. The CDR3 nucleotides are TGTGCCAGCAGCTACAGGGGGCACGGCTATGGCTACACCTTC. This rearrangement joins TRBV5-8 to TRBJ1-2; TRBD1 aligns across 9 bases. CDR1 and CDR2 from the germline V gene are SGHTS and YDEGEE. J lost 4 bases, V lost 3 bases, and 4 bases had no gene match. This CDR3 spans 14 amino acids.

The CDR3 bases are TGTGCCAGTAGTATCGACAGGGGGATTGGAAACACCATATATTTT. Residues: CASSIDRGIGNTIYF. The chain has TRBV19 and TRBJ1-3; 9 positions agree with TRBD1. Unmatched junction bases numbered 3, after V lost 3 bases and J lost 3 bases. This CDR3 has 15 residues. Per the germline V gene, CDR1 is LNHDA and CDR2 is SQIVND (reference sequence).

The chain combines TRBV7-8 with TRBJ2-4; TRBD2 aligns across 14 bases. V was clipped by 5 bases and J by 6 bases; unmatched bases: 6. CDR3 size: 16 residues. Germline-derived CDR1 and CDR2 are SGHVS and FQNEAQ. The CDR3 DNA sequence: TGTGCCAGCAGCCAGACTAGCGGGAGGGCTCCAAACATTCAGTACTTC. This translates into CASSQTSGRAPNIQYF.

V gene TRBV13 combines with J gene TRBJ2-5; 15 bases match TRBD2. Trimming cost V 2 bases and J 4 bases; bases outside gene matches: 2. The CDR3 has 16 amino acids. Germline V gene data show CDR1 as PRHDT and CDR2 as FYEKMQ (reference sequence). CDR3: CASSLRGLAGGETQYF. The CDR3 coding sequence is TGTGCCAGCAGCTTAAGGGGACTAGCGGGAGGAGAGACCCAGTACTTC. The full variable domain, rest sourced from reference TRBV13 and TRBJ2-5, is AAGVIQSPRHLIKEKRETATLKCYPIPRHDTVYWYQQGPGQDPQFLISFYEKMQSDKGSIPDRFSAQQFSDYHSELNMSSLELGDSALYFCASSLRGLAGGETQYFGPGTRLLVL.

This clone was seen once. CDR3 loop: CATSDWTGLTGELFF. The CDR3 region has the DNA TGTGCCACCAGTGATTGGACAGGGCTGACCGGGGAGCTGTTTTTT. The chain joins TRBV24-1 to TRBJ2-2, with TRBD1 matching 8 bases. Looked up from germline, CDR1 is KGHDR and CDR2 is SFDVKD. The CDR3 is 15 residues long. V shed 2 bases, J shed 5 bases, and the junction held 3 bases outside the gene matches.

This clone has a single count. The chain uses TRBV27 and TRBJ1-4, with 7 bases aligning to TRBD1. Unmatched junction bases numbered 9, after V lost 5 bases and J lost 6 bases. CDR1 MNHEY and CDR2 SMNVEV come from the germline V gene (reference sequence). CDR3 length: 15 amino acids. CDR3 residues: CASSPRTGLHEKLFF. CDR3 in DNA: TGTGCCAGCAGTCCCCGGACAGGATTGCATGAAAAACTGTTTTTT.

The rearrangement uses TRBV9 and TRBJ1-1, with D hard to call. The germline CDR1 and CDR2 sequences are SGDLS and YYNGEE. The CDR3 length is 14 residues. Trimming removed 0 bases at V and 2 bases at J, with 8 bases between. CDR3 loop: CASSVGERNTEAFF. The DNA for the CDR3 is TGTGCCAGCAGCGTAGGAGAACGAAACACTGAAGCTTTCTTT.

The chain links TRBV11-2 to TRBJ2-7, with D perhaps TRBD2 (7 bases). Germline CDR1 and CDR2: SGHAT and FQNNGV. The CDR3 has 16 residues. Trimming pared 0 bases from V and 0 bases from J, leaving 12 bases between. DNA for the CDR3: TGTGCCAGCAGCTTAGAGGGAGGGGACAACTCCTACGAGCAGTACTTC. Translation: CASSLEGGDNSYEQYF.

The V and J genes are TRBV6-5 and TRBJ1-1; possible D gene TRBD1, 5 bases. The CDR3 consists of 15 residues. Germline V gives CDR1 MNHEY, CDR2 SVGAGI. V lost 4 bases and J lost 4, with 16 bases in between. The CDR3 bases are TGTGCCAGCAGTTCACGACCGGGGGGGAGCACTGAAGCTTTCTTT. Translated, it gives CASSSRPGGSTEAFF.

For the CDR3, the DNA is TGTGCCAGCAGCTCCCGACTAGCCGTCAAGGGGCTCTCCTACAATGAGCAGTTCTTC. It is translated as CASSSRLAVKGLSYNEQFF. The chain couples TRBV7-7 to TRBJ2-1; 7 nucleotides agree with TRBD2. Losses at the gene ends were 4 bases for V and 0 bases for J; bases not matched to a gene: 15. The germline V gene encodes CDR1 SSHAT and CDR2 FNYEAQ (reference sequence). This CDR3 region has 19 residues.

The chain uses TRBV7-2 and TRBJ2-3; 11 positions match TRBD2. The CDR3 totals 18 residues. The germline V gene has CDR1 SGHTA and CDR2 FQGNSA. The V and J ends lost 1 base and 2 bases, in that order; junction bases with no gene match: 8. In DNA form, the CDR3 reads TGTGCCAGCAGCTTAGGAGCGGGACTAGCGGATTTCACAGATACGCAGTATTTT. It yields the protein CASSLGAGLADFTDTQYF.

This clone was found once. The chain recombines TRBV19 with TRBJ2-5; 9 positions agree with TRBD2. The CDR3 runs 16 residues. V trimming: 2 bases; J trimming: 1 base; junction bases outside the gene matches: 5. Germline CDR1 LNHDA, CDR2 SQIVND (reference sequence). The DNA of the CDR3 is TGTGCCAGTAGTATATCCCTAGCGGGACCCCAAGAGACCCAGTACTTC. Protein product: CASSISLAGPQETQYF.

The chain is built from TRBV7-8 and TRBJ2-7; 7 bases are shared with TRBD1. The CDR3 contains 15 residues. Germline values: CDR1 SGHVS, CDR2 FQNEAQ. The junction had 10 bases not matched to a gene; V was cut back by 5 bases and J by 3 bases. The CDR3 here is CASSRAGTAIYEQYF. The CDR3 region has the DNA TGTGCCAGCAGCCGAGCCGGGACAGCGATCTACGAGCAGTACTTC.

The chain combines TRBV5-8 with TRBJ2-2; 11 nucleotides agree with TRBD2. The CDR3 length is 18 residues. Germline CDR1 SGHTS, CDR2 YDEGEE. The trim removed 0 bases at V and 1 base at J, leaving 5 bases unmatched. The DNA of the CDR3 is TGTGCCAGCAGCTTGGTCAGACTAGCGGGGAAGAACACCGGGGAGCTGTTTTTT. It encodes CASSLVRLAGKNTGELFF.

This rearrangement joins TRBV18 to TRBJ2-5; no reliable D call. CDR1 and CDR2 from the germline V gene are KGHSH and LQKENI. Deletions cut 4 bases from V and 2 bases from J, with 8 bases between. The CDR3 has 13 residues. As DNA, the CDR3 is TGTGCCAGCTCACAATACACACAAGAGACCCAGTACTTC. This translates into CASSQYTQETQYF.

J is TRBJ1-1 and V is TRBV5-4; tentatively, D is TRBD1 (5 bases). V dropped 0 bases and J dropped 4 bases, with 13 bases sitting between them. This CDR3 has 15 amino acids. Germline V gene data show CDR1 as SGHNT and CDR2 as YYREEE (reference sequence). The CDR3 loop reads CASSLAIGDATEAFF. CDR3 sequence (DNA): TGTGCCAGCAGCTTGGCCATAGGGGATGCCACTGAAGCTTTCTTT.

The rearrangement uses TRBV9 and TRBJ1-6; TRBD1 is a possible D gene (5 bases). V dropped 1 base and J dropped 7 bases, with 15 bases sitting between them. Germline loops: CDR1 SGDLS, CDR2 YYNGEE. The CDR3 runs 16 residues. The CDR3 region is CASSVNQGNANSPLHF. The CDR3 nucleotides read TGTGCCAGCAGCGTAAACCAGGGTAATGCGAATTCACCCCTCCACTTT.

The rearrangement links TRBV7-8 to TRBJ2-7, with a tentative D call TRBD2 (5 bases). The CDR3 totals 14 residues. V was shortened by 3 bases and J by 3 bases, with 12 bases between the two germline ends. Germline lookup yields CDR1 SGHVS and CDR2 FQNEAQ. CDR3 amino acids: CASSLDFTNYEQYF. The CDR3 DNA reads TGTGCCAGCAGCTTGGACTTCACAAACTACGAGCAGTACTTC. Full variable domain (outside the CDR3, taken from reference TRBV7-8 and TRBJ2-7): GAGVSQSPRYKVAKRGQDVALRCDPISGHVSLFWYQQALGQGPEFLTYFQNEAQLDKSGLPSDRFFAERPEGSVSTLKIQRTQQEDSAVYLCASSLDFTNYEQYFGPGTRLTVT.

This clone was found once. This sequence joins TRBV7-2 and TRBJ2-2; 9 bases match TRBD1. The V gene end was trimmed by 4 bases and the J gene end by 9 bases; junction bases not matched to a gene: 15. CDR1 and CDR2 (germline): SGHTA, FQGNSA. The CDR3 has 17 residues. In nucleotides, the CDR3 is TGTGCCAGCAGCTCACACTCGGGGACAGGGCATGTAAGGGAGCTGTTTTTT. The encoded protein is CASSSHSGTGHVRELFF.

The chain combines TRBV6-4 with TRBJ1-2; weak D call: TRBD1 (6 bases). From germline, CDR1 is MRHNA and CDR2 SNTAGT. Trimming took 10 bases from V and 3 from J, leaving 18 bases between them. The CDR3 sequence is 14 residues long. CDR3 bases: TGTGCCAACGGGGGGCAGGGCGTCTACTATGGCTACACCTTC. Residues: CANGGQGVYYGYTF.

This CDR3 reads CASSEGTGGVYGYTF. As DNA, the CDR3 is TGCGCCAGCAGTGAGGGGACAGGGGGCGTCTATGGCTACACCTTC. The V gene is TRBV10-2, the J gene TRBJ1-2, with 12 bases fitting TRBD1. The CDR3 loop spans 15 amino acids. V was pared by 2 bases and J by 4 bases, with 2 bases of the junction left unmatched. Germline CDR1 and CDR2: WSHSY and SAAADI.